This TCR beta chain came from a study of patients and donors after allogeneic stem cell transplantation. TCRdb re-derived calls from the RT-PCR reads in MiXCR, one entry per CDR3 protein. The table has over 150,000 distinct CDR3 sequences, 41% seen once. CDR1 and CDR2 (germline): LGHNA, YSLEER. The CDR3 is made up of 18 amino acids. Trimming removed 0 bases from V and 7 bases from J; junction bases left unmatched: 11. This clonotype was detected only a few times. The material sequenced was blood, either unsorted or a sorted T cell fraction (not recorded which). The rearrangement uses TRBV4-3 and TRBJ2-2; 10 bases are a match to TRBD2. The clonotype was recovered from a human donor who was either an allogeneic HSCT recipient or a stem cell or donor lymphocyte infusion donor (not recorded which). It is not recorded whose cells these are; they may come from a transplant donor. CDR3 coding DNA: TGCGCCAGCAGCCAAGATCTTGGAGCGGGAGGGCGTATCGGGGAGCTGTTTTTT. Amino acid sequence: CASSQDLGAGGRIGELFF.